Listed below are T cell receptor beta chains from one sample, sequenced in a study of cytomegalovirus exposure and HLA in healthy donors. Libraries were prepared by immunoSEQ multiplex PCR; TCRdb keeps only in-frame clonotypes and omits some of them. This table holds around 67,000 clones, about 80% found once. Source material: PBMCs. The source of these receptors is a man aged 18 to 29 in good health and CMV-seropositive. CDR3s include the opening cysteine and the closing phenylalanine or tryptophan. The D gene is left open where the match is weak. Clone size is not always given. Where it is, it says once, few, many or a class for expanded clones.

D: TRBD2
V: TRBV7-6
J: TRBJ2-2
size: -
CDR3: CASSYERGGRDGELFF
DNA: TGTGCCAGCAGCTACGAGCGGGGGGGCCGTGACGGGGAGCTGTTTTTT

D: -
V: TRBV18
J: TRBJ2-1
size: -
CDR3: CASSPPVFNEQFF
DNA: TGTGCCAGCTCACCTCCCGTTTTCAATGAGCAGTTCTTC

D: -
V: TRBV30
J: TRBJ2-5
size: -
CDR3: CAWTTPNRETQYF
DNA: TGTGCCTGGACCACGCCTAATCGAGAGACCCAGTACTTC

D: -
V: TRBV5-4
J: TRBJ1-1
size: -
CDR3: CASSFSERNTEAFF
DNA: TGTGCCAGCAGCTTTAGCGAGAGGAACACTGAAGCTTTCTTT

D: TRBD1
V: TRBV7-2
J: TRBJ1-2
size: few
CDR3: CASSITYGTGDGYTF
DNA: TGTGCCAGCAGCATCACTTATGGGACAGGTGATGGCTACACCTTC

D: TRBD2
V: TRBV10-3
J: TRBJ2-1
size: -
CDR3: CAISESRLAGGNEQFF
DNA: TGTGCCATCAGTGAGTCCAGACTAGCGGGAGGTAATGAGCAGTTCTTC

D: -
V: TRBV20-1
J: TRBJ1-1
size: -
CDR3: CSKRLNTEAFF
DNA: TGCAGTAAGAGATTGAACACTGAAGCTTTCTTT

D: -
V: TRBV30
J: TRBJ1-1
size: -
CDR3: CAWSVLGRTEAFF
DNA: TGTGCCTGGAGTGTACTAGGGAGAACTGAAGCTTTCTTT

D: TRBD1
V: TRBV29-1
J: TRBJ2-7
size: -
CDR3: CSVRQGGIDEQYF
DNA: TGCAGCGTTCGACAGGGGGGTATCGACGAGCAGTACTTC

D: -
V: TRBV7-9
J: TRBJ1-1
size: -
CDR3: CSSSPQANTEAFF
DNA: TGTTCCAGCAGCCCTCAAGCGAACACTGAAGCTTTCTTT

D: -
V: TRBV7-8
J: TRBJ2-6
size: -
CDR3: CASRRLRQDRANVLTF
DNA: TGTGCCAGCAGGCGGCTGCGACAGGACCGGGCCAACGTCCTGACTTTC